A selection of T cell receptor beta chains follows, all from one sample in a study of control samples from healthy donors and cancer patients. Only in-frame clones appear in the TCRdb table, and some are missing; sequencing was by immunoSEQ multiplex PCR. The repertoire holds some 140,000 clones, with roughly 94% as singletons. Sample: blood. These receptors were taken from a middle-aged man in good health. Each CDR3 is given with its conserved first and last residue. D genes are given only for firm matches. Rows may omit the clone size; those that give it use once, few, many or a size class.

-,-,TRBJ1-1,TRBV2,TGTGCCAGCACCCGGGACATCAACACTGAAGCTTTCTTT,CASTRDINTEAFF
TRBD1,-,TRBJ1-1,TRBV6-5,TGTGCCAGCAGTTACAATAGACAGGGTGAAGCTTTCTTT,CASSYNRQGEAFF
-,-,TRBJ2-3,TRBV4-3,TGCGCCAGCAGCCAAACAAGGGCGGGCGCAGATACGCAGTATTTT,CASSQTRAGADTQYF
-,-,TRBJ2-7,TRBV27,TGTGCCAGCAGTTTAGGGGAAACCTACGAGCAGTACTTC,CASSLGETYEQYF
TRBD1,-,TRBJ1-1,TRBV14,TGTGCCAGCAGCCTCATTACAAGGGGGCTTTTGGTGTACACTGAAGCTTTCTTT,CASSLITRGLLVYTEAFF
TRBD1,-,TRBJ1-1,TRBV19,TGTGCCAGTAGTGCCCAGGGGGCCGGCACTGAAGCTTTCTTT,CASSAQGAGTEAFF
-,-,TRBJ1-2,TRBV27,TGTGCCAGCAGTCAAAAGGCGGGCGCGGTTAACTATGGCTACACCTTC,CASSQKAGAVNYGYTF
-,-,TRBJ1-4,TRBV7-9,TGTGCCAGCAGCTTAACACAAACTAATGAAAAACTGTTTTTT,CASSLTQTNEKLFF
-,-,TRBJ1-1,TRBV19,TGTGCCAGTAGTATATTCGGCGGGGGGAACACTGAAGCTTTCTTT,CASSIFGGGNTEAFF
-,-,TRBJ1-4,TRBV6-5,TGTGCCAGCAGCAAAGGGGGGGGTGAAAAACTGTTTTTT,CASSKGGGEKLFF
TRBD2,-,TRBJ2-5,TRBV5-5,TGTGCCAGCAGCTTGGGTGCGGGGGGGACCCGCGCCGGGACCCAGTACTTC,CASSLGAGGTRAGTQYF
-,-,TRBJ2-7,TRBV7-9,TGTGCCAGCACCCCCGGCGCCTTAAGGGACGAGCAGTACTTC,CASTPGALRDEQYF
-,-,TRBJ1-1,TRBV4-1,TGCGCCAGCAGCCAAGATATCCTGAACACTGAAGCTTTCTTT,CASSQDILNTEAFF
-,-,TRBJ1-2,TRBV27,TGTGCCAGCCGACCGGAGGGGGGCGATCCCTATGGCTACACCTTC,CASRPEGGDPYGYTF
-,-,TRBJ1-1,TRBV7-2,TGTGCCAGCAGCACGCGACAGGAGAATGAAGCTTTCTTT,CASSTRQENEAFF
TRBD1,-,TRBJ1-4,TRBV27,TGTGCCAGCAGGCCTCGACAGGGCGGTCTTGAAAAACTGTTTTTT,CASRPRQGGLEKLFF
-,-,TRBJ1-2,TRBV4-1,TGCGCCAGCAGCCAAGATTCGGCAGGCGAATATGGCTACACCTTC,CASSQDSAGEYGYTF
TRBD1,-,TRBJ2-1,TRBV29-1,TGCAGCGTTGGAAGGACAGGGATCACTAGCTCCTACAATGAGCAGTTCTTC,CSVGRTGITSSYNEQFF
TRBD1,once,TRBJ2-5,TRBV11-2,TGTGCCAGCAGCAGCACAGGGGTTGTTGAGACCCAGTACTTC,CASSSTGVVETQYF
TRBD1,-,TRBJ1-1,TRBV23-1,TGCGCCAGCACCCTAGGGGGGAGGGGGCCCATGAACACTGAAGCTTTCTTT,CASTLGGRGPMNTEAFF
-,once,TRBJ2-7,TRBV30,TGTGCCTGGAGTTGGGGACCGATGAGCTCCTACGAGCAGTACTTC,CAWSWGPMSSYEQYF
-,-,TRBJ1-1,TRBV3-1/TRBV3-2,TGTGCCAGCAGCCAGACGAACACTGAAGCTTTCTTT,CASSQTNTEAFF
-,-,TRBJ2-7,TRBV19,TGTGCCAGTAGTAACCCGGGACGTTACACCGAGCAGTACTTC,CASSNPGRYTEQYF
TRBD1,few,TRBJ1-4,TRBV28,TGTGCCAGCAGTTCGGGACAGGTTGCAACTAATGAAAAACTGTTTTTT,CASSSGQVATNEKLFF